A single sample gave rise to the 18 T cell receptor beta chains below, sequenced in a study of Ad26.COV2.S vaccination and SARS-CoV-2 variants. Assay used: immunoSEQ multiplex PCR; TCRdb lists only in-frame clones, some missing. The table records more than 300,000 clones, just over 85% of them present only once. Treatment: 19 received Ad26.COV2.S at low or high dose, single or two shots; roughly 5 received placebo; per-sample allocation not given. The samples were gathered on day 63 after the first injection of vaccine or placebo. Sequenced material: peripheral blood, taken in a trial of Ad26.COV2.S vaccine versus placebo. The receptors were gathered from a person between 18 and 60 years old who received the Ad26.COV2.S COVID-19 vaccine or a placebo.

The chain couples TRBV6-6 to TRBJ1-5; no clear D gene. Trimming stripped 7 bases from V and 2 bases from J, with 12 bases between. This CDR3 has 14 amino acids. The germline CDR1 and CDR2 sequences are MNHNY and SVGAGI (reference sequence). CDR3 loop: CASNRGTGNQPQHF. In DNA form, the CDR3 reads TGTGCCAGCAATCGGGGTACGGGCAATCAGCCCCAGCATTTT.

As concerns this clone: This CDR3 is also generated by other DNA sequences in the sample. The CDR3 DNA sequence: TGTGCCAGCAGCCAAGAGGGGTCTTACAATGAGCAGTTCTTC. Residues: CASSQEGSYNEQFF. The chain carries TRBV4-2 and TRBJ2-1, with D uncertain. Deletions cut 0 bases from V and 4 bases from J, with 7 bases between. CDR1 and CDR2 from the germline V gene are LGHNA and YNFKEQ. The CDR3 totals 14 residues.

The V and J genes are TRBV11-2 and TRBJ2-2; TRBD1 or TRBD2 may be the D gene (5 bases each). The CDR3 is 16 amino acids. Per the germline V gene, CDR1 is SGHAT and CDR2 is FQNNGV. Trimming took 5 bases from V and 6 from J, leaving 19 bases between them. DNA of the CDR3: TGTGCCAGCAGCCGCGGCGGGTGGGGCCACTCCGGGGAGCTGTTTTTT. Translated, it gives CASSRGGWGHSGELFF.

For the CDR3, the DNA is TGTGCCTGGAGTCATACAGGGAACACCGGGGAGCTGTTTTTT. The encoded protein is CAWSHTGNTGELFF. The chain is built from TRBV30 and TRBJ2-2; a weak D match, TRBD1 (5 bases). Germline-derived CDR1 and CDR2 are GTSNPN and SVGIG (reference sequence). CDR3 length: 14 residues. V lost 2 bases to trimming and J lost 1 base, with 8 bases between them.

The chain employs TRBV5-6 and TRBJ2-7; D gene unclear. The germline V gene has CDR1 SGHDT and CDR2 YYEEEE. This CDR3 region has 14 residues. V was clipped by 5 bases and J by 1 base, with 13 bases between them. The CDR3 sequence: CASSSYTVSYEQYF. DNA of the CDR3: TGTGCCAGCAGTTCCTATACAGTTTCCTACGAGCAGTACTTC.

The rearrangement uses TRBV6-5 and TRBJ2-3; D is perhaps TRBD1 (6 bases). There are 16 residues in the CDR3. Per the germline V gene, CDR1 is MNHEY and CDR2 is SVGAGI. V was shortened by 4 bases and J by 3 bases, with 17 bases between the two germline ends. Here the CDR3 reads CASSLWGRGSTDTQYF. CDR3 sequence (DNA): TGTGCCAGCAGTTTATGGGGGCGAGGGTCGACAGATACGCAGTATTTT.

The J gene is TRBJ2-2, the V gene TRBV6-5; no clear D. Trimming took 8 bases from V and 2 from J, leaving 9 bases between them. This CDR3 is 13 amino acids long. The V gene's germline CDR1 is MNHEY and CDR2 SVGAGI. The CDR3 sequence: CASLHKNTGELFF. CDR3 nucleotides: TGTGCCAGCTTGCACAAAAACACCGGGGAGCTGTTTTTT.

This chain joins TRBV30 and TRBJ2-1; TRBD2 matches at 13 bases. The CDR3 sequence is 16 residues long. Germline V gene lookup returns CDR1 GTSNPN and CDR2 SVGIG (reference sequence). The V and J ends lost 3 bases and 10 bases, in that order; junction bases with no gene match: 12. The DNA for the CDR3 is TGTGCCTGGAGCCTAACCGGGACTAGCGGGGTGGAGGAGCAGTTCTTC. This gives the protein CAWSLTGTSGVEEQFF.

This chain uses TRBV7-8 with TRBJ2-2; D tentatively fits TRBD1 or TRBD2 (6 bases each). This CDR3 has 14 amino acids. Between the trimmed V and J ends, which lost 3 bases and 7 bases, there was a span of 12 bases. Germline V gene lookup returns CDR1 SGHVS and CDR2 FQNEAQ. The CDR3 DNA follows: TGTGCCAGCAGCTTTGGGGGGCAGGTCGGGGAGCTGTTTTTT. Translation: CASSFGGQVGELFF.

CDR3 residues: CASSGQGYEAFF. Written as DNA, the CDR3 is TGTGCCAGCAGTGGACAGGGATATGAAGCTTTCTTT. This sequence joins TRBV6-2 or TRBV6-3 and TRBJ1-1; 8 nucleotides match TRBD1. The CDR3 extends over 12 amino acids. V lost 5 bases, J lost 7 bases, and 3 bases stayed unmatched. In germline, CDR1 is MNHEY, CDR2 SVGEGT.

This chain joins TRBV2 and TRBJ1-2; D possibly corresponds to TRBD1 (6 bases). The CDR3 length is 12 residues. V dropped 8 bases and J dropped 8 bases, with 15 bases sitting between them. Per the germline V gene, CDR1 is SNHLY and CDR2 is FYNNEI. CDR3 DNA sequence: TGTGCCAGCTCTTACAGGGCAGAAGGCTACACCTTC. Protein sequence: CASSYRAEGYTF.

The chain couples TRBV5-6 to TRBJ2-7; TRBD2 might be the D (6 bases). Trimming took 9 bases from V and 8 from J, leaving 18 bases between them. This CDR3 is built from 12 residues. Looked up from germline, CDR1 is SGHDT and CDR2 is YYEEEE. The CDR3 loop reads CATRRGEGKQYF. Here the CDR3 DNA reads TGTGCCACCAGGCGGGGTGAAGGCAAGCAGTACTTC.

This rearrangement joins TRBV6-6 to TRBJ2-5, with a tentative D call TRBD1 (5 bases). Trimming pared 8 bases from V and 2 bases from J, leaving 12 bases between. The CDR3 contains 13 residues. Per the germline V gene, CDR1 is MNHNY and CDR2 is SVGAGI (reference sequence). The CDR3 loop reads CASEETGQETQYF. Here the CDR3 DNA reads TGTGCCAGCGAAGAAACAGGTCAAGAGACCCAGTACTTC.

Only one count was recorded for this clone. J is TRBJ2-2 and V is TRBV2; 10 positions agree with TRBD2. V was clipped by 3 bases and J by 7 bases; unmatched bases: 8. The CDR3 spans 16 residues. Per germline, CDR1 SNHLY and CDR2 FYNNEI. The CDR3 bases are TGTGCCAGCAGTGAGCAGCGGGGGGGCCTCGACGGGGAGCTGTTTTTT. This codes for CASSEQRGGLDGELFF.

The rearrangement links TRBV2 to TRBJ2-3; TRBD1 or TRBD2 may be the D gene (5 bases each). V gave up 8 bases and J gave up 0 bases, with 15 bases separating them. This CDR3 has 15 amino acids. Germline V CDR1 and CDR2: SNHLY, FYNNEI. CDR3 protein: CASGDRTYSTDTQYF. CDR3 bases: TGTGCCAGCGGGGACCGAACCTACAGCACAGATACGCAGTATTTT. The full variable domain, its missing parts supplied by reference TRBV2 and TRBJ2-3, is EPEVTQTPSHQVTQMGQEVILRCVPISNHLYFYWYRQILGQKVEFLVSFYNNEISEKSEIFDDQFSVERPDGSNFTLKIRSTKLEDSAMYFCASGDRTYSTDTQYFGPGTRLTVL.

The chain carries TRBV4-2 and TRBJ2-7; D unclear. The V end was cut by 2 bases, the J end by 2 bases, with 16 bases between. The CDR3 runs 16 residues. Looked up from germline, CDR1 is LGHNA and CDR2 is YNFKEQ. The CDR3 DNA follows: TGTGCCAGCAGCCAATATCCCCTGGACCCTCCCTACGAGCAGTACTTC. It specifies CASSQYPLDPPYEQYF.

This chain links TRBV28 with TRBJ1-1; no firm D call. This CDR3 spans 15 amino acids. V lost 3 bases to trimming and J lost 7 bases, with 18 bases between them. Germline V lookup: CDR1 MDHEN, CDR2 SYDVKM. CDR3 in amino acids: CASSLRVYPLSEAFF. The CDR3 DNA follows: TGTGCCAGCAGTTTGCGGGTTTACCCCCTCAGTGAAGCTTTCTTT.

The chain recombines TRBV30 with TRBJ1-2, with TRBD1 matching 9 bases. The CDR3 extends over 14 amino acids. The J segment lost 4 bases and the V segment lost 5 bases, leaving 8 bases of the junction unmatched. Germline CDR1 and CDR2: GTSNPN and SVGIG (reference sequence). CDR3 sequence: CAWGQGSASYGYTF. The CDR3 nucleotides are TGTGCCTGGGGACAGGGGTCTGCGTCCTATGGCTACACCTTC.